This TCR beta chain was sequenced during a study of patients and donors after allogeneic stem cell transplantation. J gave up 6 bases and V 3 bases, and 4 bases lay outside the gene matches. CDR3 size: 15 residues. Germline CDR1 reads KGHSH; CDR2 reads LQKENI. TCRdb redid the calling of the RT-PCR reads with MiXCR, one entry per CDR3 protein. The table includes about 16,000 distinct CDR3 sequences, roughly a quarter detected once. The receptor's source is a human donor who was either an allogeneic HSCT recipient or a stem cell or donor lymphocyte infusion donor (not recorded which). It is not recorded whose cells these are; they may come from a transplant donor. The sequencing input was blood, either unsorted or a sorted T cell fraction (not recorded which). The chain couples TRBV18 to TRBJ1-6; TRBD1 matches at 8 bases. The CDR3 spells CASSPQGASNSPLHF. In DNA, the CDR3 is TGTGCCAGCTCACCCCAGGGGGCAAGTAATTCACCCCTCCACTTT.